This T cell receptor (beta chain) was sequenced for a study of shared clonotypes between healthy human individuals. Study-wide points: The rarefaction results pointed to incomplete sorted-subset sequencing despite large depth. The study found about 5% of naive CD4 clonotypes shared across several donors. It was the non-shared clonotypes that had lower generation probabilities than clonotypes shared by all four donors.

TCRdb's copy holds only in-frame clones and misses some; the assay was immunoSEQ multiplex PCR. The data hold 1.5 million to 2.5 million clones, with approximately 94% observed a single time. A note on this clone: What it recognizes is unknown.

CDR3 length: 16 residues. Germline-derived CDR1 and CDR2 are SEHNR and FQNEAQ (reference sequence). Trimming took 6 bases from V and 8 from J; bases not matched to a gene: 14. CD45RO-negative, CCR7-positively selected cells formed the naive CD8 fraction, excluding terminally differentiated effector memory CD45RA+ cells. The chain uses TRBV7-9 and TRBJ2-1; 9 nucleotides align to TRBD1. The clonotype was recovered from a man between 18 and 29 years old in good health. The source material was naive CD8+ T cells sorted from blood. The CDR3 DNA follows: TGTGCCAGCAGTACTTCCGGGACAGGGAGCTTCGATGAGCAGTTCTTC. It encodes CASSTSGTGSFDEQFF.